One and the same sample provided the 23 T cell receptor beta chains below, sequenced in a study of T cell repertoires and HLA-DP antigens (dated by TCRdb to the late 2010s). These receptors lack a known antigen. Libraries were constructed by the immunoSEQ multiplex PCR assay. TCRdb carries this immuneACCESS record with in-frame sequences only. Its versions omit some clonotypes, under half of them owing to an unresolved V gene in the studies checked, with the rest unexplained. The sample profile shows about 120,000 clones; 92% of them were found once. The top ten constitute less than 0.35% of the sample. Sequencing input: CD4+ T cells from PBMCs. These receptor sequences come from a woman in her late teens or twenties in good health and CMV-seronegative.

J is TRBJ2-5 and V is TRBV6-4; TRBD1 matches at 7 bases. The trim removed 7 bases at V and 3 bases at J, leaving 5 bases unmatched. The length of the CDR3 is 13 residues. Germline assignment: CDR1 MRHNA and CDR2 SNTAGT. The CDR3 region is CASITQGKETQYF. Written as DNA, the CDR3 is TGTGCCAGCATTACACAGGGGAAAGAGACCCAGTACTTC.

The chain recombines TRBV5-1 with TRBJ1-4; D ambiguous. V shed 6 bases and J shed 4 bases, with 7 bases lying between them. This CDR3 has 12 residues. Germline V gives CDR1 SGHRS, CDR2 YFSETQ. DNA for the CDR3: TGCGCCAGCAAGGCCGATAATGAAAAACTGTTTTTT. Translated, it gives CASKADNEKLFF.

The chain recombines TRBV2 with TRBJ1-5; D uncertain. Germline-derived CDR1 and CDR2 are SNHLY and FYNNEI. Trimming cost V 1 base and J 4 bases, with 11 bases left between them. The CDR3 extends over 15 amino acids. CDR3 loop: CASSEGKGGNQPQHF. For the CDR3, the DNA is TGTGCCAGCAGTGAAGGAAAGGGAGGGAATCAGCCCCAGCATTTT.

The V call is TRBV7-3, the J call TRBJ1-1; 8 bases are shared with TRBD1. Per the germline V gene, CDR1 is SGHTA and CDR2 is FQGTGA. After removal of 6 bases from V and 6 bases from J, the junction contained 6 bases not matched to a gene. This CDR3 contains 13 residues. The CDR3 reads CASSLDRGAEAFF. The CDR3 region has the DNA TGTGCCAGCAGTTTAGACAGGGGAGCTGAAGCTTTCTTT.

The chain uses TRBV27 and TRBJ2-6; D is ambiguous. CDR1 MNHEY and CDR2 SMNVEV come from the germline V gene (reference sequence). The germline V and J ends were trimmed by 5 bases and 0 bases, with 14 bases remaining between them. The CDR3 loop spans 17 amino acids. The CDR3 here is CASSPDRTHSGANVLTF. Here the CDR3 DNA reads TGTGCCAGCAGTCCAGATAGGACCCACTCTGGGGCCAACGTCCTGACTTTC.

V is TRBV11-2 and J is TRBJ2-2, with TRBD1 matching over 9 bases. The CDR3 is 16 amino acids. V trimming: 5 bases; J trimming: 6 bases; junction bases outside the gene matches: 10. Germline V gene lookup returns CDR1 SGHAT and CDR2 FQNNGV. CDR3 sequence reads: CASSTHRGLKAGELFF. CDR3 sequence (DNA): TGTGCCAGCAGCACACACAGGGGGCTTAAAGCCGGGGAGCTGTTTTTT.

The chain uses TRBV28 and TRBJ1-3; TRBD1 matches at 7 bases. This CDR3 has 14 amino acids. In germline, CDR1 is MDHEN, CDR2 SYDVKM. The J segment lost 2 bases and the V segment lost 6 bases, leaving 4 bases of the junction unmatched. The CDR3 sequence: CASRAGQTGNTIYF. Here the CDR3 DNA reads TGTGCCAGCAGGGCGGGACAGACTGGAAACACCATATATTTT.

A few counts support this clone. The chain uses TRBV29-1 and TRBJ2-7; D perhaps matches TRBD1 (5 bases). The CDR3 has 14 amino acids. Germline CDR1 reads SQVTM; CDR2 reads ANQGSEA. The V end lost 5 bases, the J end lost 2 bases, and 16 bases lay between the germline ends. CDR3 loop: CSVFGDSRTYEQYF. The CDR3 region has the DNA TGCAGCGTTTTCGGTGACAGCCGAACCTACGAGCAGTACTTC.

This sequence joins TRBV9 and TRBJ2-7, with a tentative D call TRBD1 (6 bases). Germline-derived CDR1 and CDR2 are SGDLS and YYNGEE. V was shortened by 0 bases and J by 12 bases, with 16 bases between the two germline ends. The CDR3 is made up of 13 amino acids. The CDR3 DNA is TGTGCCAGCAGCGTAGAGGACAGCCTTGGGGGGTACGTC. Its translation is CASSVEDSLGGYV.

Turning to this clone: A read error may account for a junction end that differs from germline. V is TRBV7-7 and J is TRBJ2-1; perhaps TRBD1 as D (6 bases). The CDR3 consists of 16 residues. The germline CDR1 and CDR2 sequences are SSHAT and FNYEAQ (reference sequence). The CDR3 DNA reads as TGTGCTAGCAGCTCTAGTCTAGGGGCAGGGGACAATGAGCAGTTCTTC. Encoded protein: CASSSSLGAGDNEQFF. Full variable domain (rest looked up from reference TRBV7-7 and TRBJ2-1): GAGVSQSPRYKVTKRGQDVTLRCDPISSHATLYWYQQALGQGPEFLTYFNYEAQPDKSGLPSDRFSAERPEGSISTLTIQRTEQRDSAMYRCASSSSLGAGDNEQFFGPGTRLTVL.

The chain uses TRBV28 and TRBJ1-2; 7 bases are a match to TRBD1. From germline, CDR1 is MDHEN and CDR2 SYDVKM. J lost 11 bases, V lost 5 bases, and 8 bases had no gene match. This CDR3 spans 12 amino acids. The CDR3 protein is CASSPQGVGYTF. The CDR3 DNA follows: TGTGCCAGCAGTCCGCAGGGGGTTGGGTACACCTTC.

The V gene is TRBV19, the J gene TRBJ2-1; TRBD2 agrees at 10 bases. Germline V CDR1 and CDR2: LNHDA, SQIVND (reference sequence). The CDR3 is made up of 15 amino acids. Trimming at V came to 7 bases and at J to 6 bases, leaving 9 bases not matched to a gene. The CDR3 coding sequence is TGTGCCAGTACCTCACTAGCGGGAACCCGCAATGAGCAGTTCTTC. Protein sequence: CASTSLAGTRNEQFF. Combining the CDR3 with reference TRBV19 and TRBJ2-1 gives the whole variable domain DGGITQSPKYLFRKEGQNVTLSCEQNLNHDAMYWYRQDPGQGLRLIYYSQIVNDFQKGDIAEGYSVSREKKESFPLTVTSAQKNPTAFYLCASTSLAGTRNEQFFGPGTRLTVL.

The V and J genes are TRBV30 and TRBJ1-1, with D unclear. Per the germline V gene, CDR1 is GTSNPN and CDR2 is SVGIG (reference sequence). The CDR3 runs to 13 residues. V was trimmed by 3 bases and J by 2 bases, leaving 10 bases between them. The chain's CDR3 is CAWSVEANTEAFF. The DNA of the CDR3 is TGTGCCTGGAGCGTGGAAGCCAACACTGAAGCTTTCTTT.

The chain recombines TRBV30 with TRBJ2-1; D remains unclear. The germline V and J ends were trimmed by 4 bases and 8 bases, with 18 bases remaining between them. CDR1 is GTSNPN and CDR2 is SVGIG in the germline V gene (reference sequence). The CDR3 contains 14 residues. The CDR3 nucleotides are TGTGCCTGGACCAAACAAGATAGAATAGATGAGCAGTTCTTC. Its translation is CAWTKQDRIDEQFF.

The chain is built from TRBV5-1 and TRBJ1-2; D gene unclear. Germline V lookup: CDR1 SGHRS, CDR2 YFSETQ. This CDR3 is 14 amino acids long. Trimming cost V 2 bases and J 5 bases, with 13 bases left between them. The CDR3 nucleotides read TGCGCCAGCAGCTTCGGACTTCTGGCATATGGCTACACCTTC. Translating gives CASSFGLLAYGYTF.

This chain joins TRBV18 and TRBJ2-3; 7 nucleotides agree with TRBD2. J gave up 2 bases and V 6 bases, and 23 bases lay outside the gene matches. This CDR3 spans 20 amino acids. CDR1 and CDR2 (germline): KGHSH, LQKENI. The CDR3 nucleotides read TGTGCCAGCTCGTATGGACGGCGGTCCAGGCTAGCGGAAATCACAGATACGCAGTATTTT. Protein: CASSYGRRSRLAEITDTQYF.

The V and J genes are TRBV9 and TRBJ2-1, with 11 nucleotides matching TRBD2. In germline, CDR1 is SGDLS, CDR2 YYNGEE. This CDR3 spans 17 amino acids. With V trimmed by 2 bases and J by 3 bases, 7 bases remained unmatched. The CDR3 region has the DNA TGTGCCAGCAGCGTCAGACCCGGGACTAGCGGCTACAATGAGCAGTTCTTC. Its protein is CASSVRPGTSGYNEQFF. The full variable domain, completed using reference TRBV9 and TRBJ2-1, is DSGVTQTPKHLITATGQRVTLRCSPRSGDLSVYWYQQSLDQGLQFLIQYYNGEERAKGNILERFSAQQFPDLHSELNLSSLELGDSALYFCASSVRPGTSGYNEQFFGPGTRLTVL.

The chain joins TRBV29-1 to TRBJ2-5; D is perhaps TRBD2 (6 bases). With 7 bases removed from V and 7 bases from J, the gap between germline ends came to 19 bases. The CDR3 length is 13 residues. Germline values: CDR1 SQVTM, CDR2 ANQGSEA. Here the CDR3 reads CSGRAGSGVTQYF. In nucleotides, the CDR3 is TGCAGCGGGCGAGCCGGGTCGGGGGTGACCCAGTACTTC.

This sequence joins TRBV29-1 and TRBJ2-1; tentative D call: TRBD1 (6 bases). The CDR3 loop spans 16 amino acids. Germline CDR1 reads SQVTM; CDR2 reads ANQGSEA. Trimming stripped 1 base from V and 2 bases from J, with 15 bases between. In DNA form, the CDR3 reads TGCAGCGTTGAAGGAACGCCAGGGGTCCCCTACAATGAGCAGTTCTTC. This gives the protein CSVEGTPGVPYNEQFF.

The chain links TRBV6-5 to TRBJ1-1, with D perhaps matching TRBD1 (6 bases). V was trimmed by 1 base and J by 11 bases, leaving 8 bases between them. Per the germline V gene, CDR1 is MNHEY and CDR2 is SVGAGI. This CDR3 is built from 11 residues. The CDR3 sequence is CASSYYREAFF. The DNA for the CDR3 is TGTGCCAGCAGTTACTACAGGGAGGCTTTCTTT.

V usage is TRBV7-2 and J usage is TRBJ1-6; D unresolved. CDR3 length equals 17 residues. Germline assignment: CDR1 SGHTA and CDR2 FQGNSA. Between the trimmed V and J ends, which lost 5 bases and 0 bases, there was a span of 14 bases. CDR3 sequence: CASSKEVASSYNSPLHF. The CDR3 DNA reads TGTGCCAGCAGCAAAGAGGTGGCCAGCTCCTATAATTCACCCCTCCACTTT.

The chain uses TRBV18 and TRBJ2-7, with a possible D match to TRBD1 (5 bases). The CDR3 consists of 13 residues. The V end was cut by 2 bases, the J end by 7 bases, with 12 bases between. Germline V lookup: CDR1 KGHSH, CDR2 LQKENI. The CDR3: CASSPYASGEQYF. DNA for the CDR3: TGTGCCAGCTCACCATACGCATCAGGGGAGCAGTACTTC.

V usage is TRBV7-9 and J usage is TRBJ2-2, with D possibly being TRBD1 (5 bases). Trimming left V 0 bases short and J 3 bases short, with 11 bases between. The CDR3 runs 16 residues. Germline V gene data show CDR1 as SEHNR and CDR2 as FQNEAQ (reference sequence). As DNA, the CDR3 is TGTGCCAGCAGCTTAGCAGGGGTTCAGTACACCGGGGAGCTGTTTTTT. Its protein product is CASSLAGVQYTGELFF.